The clone carrying this T cell receptor (beta chain) was detected many times. Its target is not known. This sample was taken from a study of regulatory T cells in long-lasting Graves disease. At the level of the study: Antithyroid drug intake by newly diagnosed Graves' patients had lasted under 3 months. General study findings and limits: It is possible that accuracy was reduced by the small size of the sample. Persistent disease exhibited a predilection for TRBV28, TRBJ1-2 and TRBJ2-5.

Combining iRepertoire HTBI primers with Arm-PCR of CDR3 regions, the authors built TCR beta libraries. Original data processing: Across all samples, about 60 TRBV segments and 14 TRBJ segments were identified. In TCRdb, the multiplex PCR reads were re-called with MiXCR into one record per CDR3 protein. The V and J calls come from TCRdb's annotation, not from the publication. The sample carries 200,000 to 250,000 distinct CDR3 sequences, approximately 20% recorded once. Germline V gene data show CDR1 as KGHDR and CDR2 as SFDVKD. The CDR3 extends over 12 amino acids. The V end lost 0 bases, the J end lost 8 bases, and 6 bases lay between the germline ends. As for time point: newly diagnosed GD, antithyroid drugs for less than 3 months. PBMC-derived RNA was used for the TCR library.

The sequence came from a female donor with Graves disease. This specimen was peripheral blood mononuclear cells (PBMCs), taken at new diagnosis, from a patient treated with antithyroid drugs. This sequence joins TRBV24-1 and TRBJ1-2, with D uncertain. DNA for the CDR3: TGTGCCACCAGTGATTTGGTCGAGGGCTACACCTTC. This gives the protein CATSDLVEGYTF.